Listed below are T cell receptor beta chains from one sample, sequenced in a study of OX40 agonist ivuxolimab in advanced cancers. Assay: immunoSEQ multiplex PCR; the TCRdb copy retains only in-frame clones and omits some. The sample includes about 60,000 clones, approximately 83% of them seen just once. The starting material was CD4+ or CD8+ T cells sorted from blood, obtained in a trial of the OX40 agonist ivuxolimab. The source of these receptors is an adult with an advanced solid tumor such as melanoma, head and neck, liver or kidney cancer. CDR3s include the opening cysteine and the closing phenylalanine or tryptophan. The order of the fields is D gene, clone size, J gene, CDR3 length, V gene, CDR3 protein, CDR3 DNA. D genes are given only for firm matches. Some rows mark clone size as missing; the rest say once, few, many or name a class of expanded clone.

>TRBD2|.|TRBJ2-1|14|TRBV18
CASSAGTTYNEQFF
TGTGCCAGCTCGGCCGGGACTACCTACAATGAGCAGTTCTTC
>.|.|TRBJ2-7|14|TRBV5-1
CASSAQGDTYEQYF
TGCGCCAGCAGCGCCCAAGGGGACACCTACGAGCAGTACTTC
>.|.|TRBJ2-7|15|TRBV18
CASSPLTGVGYEQYF
TGTGCCAGCTCACCACTGACGGGAGTAGGCTACGAGCAGTACTTC
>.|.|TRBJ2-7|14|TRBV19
CASSPLPQRGEQYF
TGTGCCAGTAGTCCCCTACCGCAGCGCGGCGAGCAGTACTTC
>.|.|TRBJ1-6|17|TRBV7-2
CASSLAGGWSDNSPLHF
TGTGCCAGCAGCTTAGCAGGCGGATGGTCGGATAATTCACCCCTCCACTTT
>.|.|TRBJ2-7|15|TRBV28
CASSLSRTGSYEQYF
TGTGCCAGCAGTTTATCCCGAACAGGCTCCTACGAGCAGTACTTC
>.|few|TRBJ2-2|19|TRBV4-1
CASSGYSLLGWGNTGELFF
TGCGCCAGCAGCGGGTACTCATTACTGGGGTGGGGGAACACCGGGGAGCTGTTTTTT
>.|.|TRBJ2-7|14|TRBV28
CASSTPGNSYEQYF
TGTGCCAGCAGTACACCCGGGAATTCCTACGAGCAGTACTTC
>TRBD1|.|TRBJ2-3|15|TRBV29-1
CSATAGGSGTDTQYF
TGCAGCGCAACCGCAGGGGGTAGTGGGACAGATACGCAGTATTTT
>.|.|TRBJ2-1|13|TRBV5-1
CASSSPSYNEQFF
TGCGCCAGCAGCTCGCCGTCGTACAATGAGCAGTTCTTC
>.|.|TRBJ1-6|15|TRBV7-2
CASSSPGPYNSPLHF
TGTGCCAGCAGCTCACCGGGTCCCTATAATTCACCCCTCCACTTT
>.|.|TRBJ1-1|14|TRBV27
CASSQLGRNTEAFF
TGTGCCAGCAGCCAGCTGGGAAGGAACACTGAAGCTTTCTTT
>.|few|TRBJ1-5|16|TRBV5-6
CASSLEAAGGNQPQHF
TGTGCCAGCAGCTTGGAGGCAGCGGGTGGCAATCAGCCCCAGCATTTT
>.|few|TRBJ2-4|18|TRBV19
CASSRKTPSEGEKNIQYF
TGTGCCAGTAGCCGCAAGACCCCTAGCGAGGGAGAAAAAAACATTCAGTACTTC
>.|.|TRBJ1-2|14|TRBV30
CAWSLLGRNYGYTF
TGTGCCTGGAGTCTATTAGGCAGGAACTATGGCTACACCTTC
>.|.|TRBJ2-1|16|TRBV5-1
CASRSSVLSSYNEQFF
TGCGCCAGCAGGTCGAGCGTCTTAAGCTCCTACAATGAGCAGTTCTTC
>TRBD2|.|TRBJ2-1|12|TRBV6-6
CASTSTGGEQFF
TGTGCCAGCACTTCTACGGGAGGCGAGCAGTTCTTC
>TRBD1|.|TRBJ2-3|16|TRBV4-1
CASSRLGQGSTDTQYF
TGCGCCAGCAGCCGCTTGGGACAGGGGAGCACAGATACGCAGTATTTT
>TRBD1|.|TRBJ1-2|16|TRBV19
CASSSPRTGKEYGYTF
TGTGCCAGTAGTTCCCCTCGGACAGGGAAAGAGTATGGCTACACCTTC
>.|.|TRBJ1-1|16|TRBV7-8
CASSLGPGTLNTEAFF
TGTGCCAGCAGCTTAGGCCCCGGGACATTGAACACTGAAGCTTTCTTT
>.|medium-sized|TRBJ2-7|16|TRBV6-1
CASSEELGLSSYEQYF
TGTGCCAGCAGTGAAGAATTGGGACTGAGCTCCTACGAGCAGTACTTC